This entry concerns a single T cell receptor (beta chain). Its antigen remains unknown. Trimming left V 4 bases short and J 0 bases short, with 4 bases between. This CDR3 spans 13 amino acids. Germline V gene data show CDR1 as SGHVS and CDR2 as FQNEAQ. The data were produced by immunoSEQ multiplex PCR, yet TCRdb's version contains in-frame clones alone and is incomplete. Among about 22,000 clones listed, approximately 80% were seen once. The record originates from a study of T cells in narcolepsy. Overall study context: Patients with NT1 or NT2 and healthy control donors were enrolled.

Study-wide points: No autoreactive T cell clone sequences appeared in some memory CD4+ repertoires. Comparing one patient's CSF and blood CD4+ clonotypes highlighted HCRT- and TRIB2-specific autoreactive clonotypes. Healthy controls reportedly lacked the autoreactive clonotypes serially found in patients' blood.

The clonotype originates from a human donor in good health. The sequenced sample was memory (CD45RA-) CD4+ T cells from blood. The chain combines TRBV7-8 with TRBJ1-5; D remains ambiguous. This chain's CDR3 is CASSSGSNQPQHF. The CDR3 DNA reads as TGTGCCAGCAGCTCCGGTAGCAATCAGCCCCAGCATTTT.